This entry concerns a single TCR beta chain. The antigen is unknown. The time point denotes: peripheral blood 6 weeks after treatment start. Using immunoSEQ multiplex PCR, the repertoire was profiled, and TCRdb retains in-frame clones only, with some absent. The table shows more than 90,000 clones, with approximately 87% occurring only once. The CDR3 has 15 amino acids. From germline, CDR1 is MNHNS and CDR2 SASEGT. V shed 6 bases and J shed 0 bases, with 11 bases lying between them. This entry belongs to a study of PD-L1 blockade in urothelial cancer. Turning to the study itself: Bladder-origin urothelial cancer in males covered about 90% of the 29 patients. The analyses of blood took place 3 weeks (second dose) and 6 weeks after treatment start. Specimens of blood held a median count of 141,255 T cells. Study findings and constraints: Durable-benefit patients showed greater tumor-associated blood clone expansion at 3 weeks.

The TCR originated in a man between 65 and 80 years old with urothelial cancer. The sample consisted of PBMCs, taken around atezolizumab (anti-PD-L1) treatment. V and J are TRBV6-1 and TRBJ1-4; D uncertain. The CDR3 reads CASSAALATNEKLFF. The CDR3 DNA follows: TGTGCCAGCAGCGCAGCGCTTGCAACTAATGAAAAACTGTTTTTT.